Shown below are 31 T cell receptor beta chains from a single sample sequenced in a study of T cells after yellow fever vaccination. TCRdb independently ran MiXCR on the 5' RACE reads; one entry per CDR3 protein. The sample contains more than 350,000 distinct CDR3 sequences, more than 9% of which appear only once. The sample in question was PBMCs, obtained on the day of the first yellow fever vaccination. These receptors all come from a man between 18 and 29 years old who received the YFV17D yellow fever vaccine.

V is TRBV12-3 or TRBV12-4 and J is TRBJ1-2; D unresolved. The CDR3 loop spans 13 amino acids. Trimming cost V 2 bases and J 2 bases, with 6 bases left between them. The CDR3 is CASSLMQNYGYTF. The CDR3 DNA reads TGTGCCAGCAGTTTAATGCAGAACTATGGCTACACCTTC.

This clonotype was recorded at least ten times. The chain employs TRBV29-1 and TRBJ2-3, with a weak D call TRBD2 (6 bases). Germline V gene data show CDR1 as SQVTM and CDR2 as ANQGSEA. The CDR3 has 13 residues. Trimming took off 2 bases at V and 3 bases at J, with 9 bases between the two ends. The CDR3 is CSVEFAGTDTQYF. CDR3 sequence (DNA): TGCAGCGTTGAATTCGCGGGAACAGATACGCAGTATTTT.

The chain joins TRBV9 to TRBJ2-5, with D unclear. Germline V lookup: CDR1 SGDLS, CDR2 YYNGEE. This CDR3 has 13 amino acids. V dropped 0 bases and J dropped 5 bases, with 8 bases sitting between them. DNA for the CDR3: TGTGCCAGCAGCGTAGGCATGATCGAGACCCAGTACTTC. This encodes CASSVGMIETQYF.

This clonotype has just a few counts. The rearrangement joins TRBV20-1 to TRBJ2-1; 9 nucleotides agree with TRBD2. Trimming cost V 6 bases and J 4 bases; bases outside gene matches: 13. CDR1 DFQATT and CDR2 SNEGSKA come from the germline V gene (reference sequence). The CDR3 is 16 residues long. The CDR3 is CSATWRLAGPYNEQFF. The DNA of the CDR3 is TGCAGTGCCACATGGCGGCTAGCGGGGCCATACAATGAGCAGTTCTTC.

This clonotype was observed many times. V gene TRBV28 combines with J gene TRBJ2-6, with D possibly TRBD2 on 6 matching bases. V was cut by 5 bases and J by 4 bases, with 12 bases left in between. There are 15 residues in the CDR3. Germline V CDR1 and CDR2: MDHEN, SYDVKM. CDR3 in DNA: TGTGCCAGCAGTGGAGGGGTAACCGGGGCCAACGTCCTGACTTTC. Translating it yields CASSGGVTGANVLTF.

The CDR3 here is CATSGASGETQYF. The DNA for the CDR3 is TGTGCCACCAGTGGGGCTAGCGGAGAGACCCAGTACTTC. The rearrangement joins TRBV24-1 to TRBJ2-5, with 7 bases aligning to TRBD2. The CDR3 totals 13 residues. The V gene's germline CDR1 is KGHDR and CDR2 SFDVKD. The V segment lost 5 bases and the J segment 4 bases; nucleotides outside the gene matches: 3.

The chain has TRBV10-3 and TRBJ2-3; D is unclear. V lost 7 bases and J lost 7, with 18 bases in between. The CDR3 is made up of 14 amino acids. Looked up from germline, CDR1 is ENHRY and CDR2 is SYGVKD. In DNA, the CDR3 is TGTGCCATCAAGTCCGACCAGTCCCCGTATACGCAGTATTTT. It translates to CAIKSDQSPYTQYF.

The chain has TRBV2 and TRBJ2-1; the match to TRBD2 covers 7 bases. The CDR3 consists of 13 residues. J lost 7 bases, V lost 7 bases, and 7 bases had no gene match. Germline V CDR1 and CDR2: SNHLY, FYNNEI. In DNA form, the CDR3 reads TGTGCCAGCACCCGGCGGGAGTGGAATGAGCAGTTCTTC. Translation gives CASTRREWNEQFF.

This chain connects TRBV4-2 to TRBJ1-2; D unclear. V lost 3 bases and J 2 bases, leaving 13 bases between the germline ends. The CDR3 is 15 residues long. Per germline, CDR1 LGHNA and CDR2 YNFKEQ. CDR3 nucleotide sequence: TGTGCCAGCAGCCAGCAAAGTTTGACGAACTATGGCTACACCTTC. Translating it yields CASSQQSLTNYGYTF.

The V call is TRBV6-2 or TRBV6-3, the J call TRBJ2-4; D gene uncertain. The germline V gene has CDR1 MNHEY and CDR2 SVGEGT. V gave up 4 bases and J gave up 6 bases, with 4 bases separating them. The CDR3 is 11 amino acids. The CDR3 sequence: CASSSRNIQYF. CDR3 nucleotides: TGTGCCAGCAGTTCGAGAAACATTCAGTACTTC.

This clonotype was recorded a few times. V is TRBV20-1 and J is TRBJ2-1; 11 bases fit TRBD2. CDR1 and CDR2 (germline): DFQATT, SNEGSKA (reference sequence). This CDR3 spans 14 amino acids. The V segment lost 6 bases and the J segment 8 bases; nucleotides outside the gene matches: 9. The CDR3, as DNA: TGCAGTGCGGAGACTAGCGGGGTTATCTATGAGCAGTTCTTC. Protein sequence: CSAETSGVIYEQFF.

The chain employs TRBV6-5 and TRBJ2-1, with a possible D match to TRBD1 (6 bases). V was trimmed by 1 base and J by 0 bases, leaving 10 bases between them. Per germline, CDR1 MNHEY and CDR2 SVGAGI. The CDR3 consists of 16 residues. As DNA, the CDR3 is TGTGCCAGCAGTTACTGGGGGCAAAGCTCCTACAATGAGCAGTTCTTC. Its protein is CASSYWGQSSYNEQFF.

The chain recombines TRBV4-1 with TRBJ1-5; no reliable D call. The CDR3 spans 16 residues. CDR1 is MGHRA and CDR2 is YSYEKL in the germline V gene. Trimming pared 1 base from V and 0 bases from J, leaving 10 bases between. The CDR3 DNA is TGCGCCAGCAGCCAAGTTGGAGATTATAGCAATCAGCCCCAGCATTTT. Translating gives CASSQVGDYSNQPQHF.

The chain uses TRBV14 and TRBJ2-3; TRBD2 might be the D (6 bases). The CDR3 contains 14 residues. CDR1 and CDR2 (germline): SGHDN, FVKESK. V lost 3 bases and J lost 2, with 9 bases in between. This CDR3 reads CASSHRGNTDTQYF. The CDR3 DNA reads TGTGCCAGCAGCCACCGGGGGAACACAGATACGCAGTATTTT.

This chain connects TRBV6-5 to TRBJ2-7; 8 bases are a match to TRBD1. Germline CDR1 is MNHEY and CDR2 is SVGAGI. This CDR3 contains 15 residues. The J segment lost 3 bases and the V segment lost 3 bases, leaving 7 bases of the junction unmatched. As DNA, the CDR3 is TGTGCCAGCAGTTATGGACAGGGCTCCCGCTACGAGCAGTACGTC. Translating it yields CASSYGQGSRYEQYV.

This clonotype came up a few times. This chain joins TRBV12-3 or TRBV12-4 and TRBJ1-3, with TRBD1 matching over 7 bases. The CDR3 length is 15 residues. The V and J ends lost 1 base and 7 bases, in that order; junction bases with no gene match: 7. The CDR3 sequence: CASSLEYRGINTIYF. The CDR3 region has the DNA TGTGCCAGCAGTTTAGAGTACAGGGGAATCAACACCATATATTTT.

The count of this clonotype is one. Given a much more abundant clone one base away, this may be a read error. Since the CDR3 does not end with the conserved phenylalanine or tryptophan, this likely comes from a read error. The chain has TRBV3-1 and TRBJ2-2; 10 nucleotides agree with TRBD1. Germline V gene data show CDR1 as LGHDT and CDR2 as YNNKEL (reference sequence). This CDR3 comprises 14 residues. The trim removed 10 bases at V and 3 bases at J, leaving 5 bases unmatched. This chain's CDR3 is CATRGTGDTGELFS. CDR3 nucleotide sequence: TGTGCCACCCGGGGGACAGGGGACACCGGGGAGCTGTTTTCT.

The gene calls are TRBV4-3 and TRBJ1-1; 9 nucleotides align to TRBD1. The trim removed 3 bases at V and 1 base at J, leaving 6 bases unmatched. Looked up from germline, CDR1 is LGHNA and CDR2 is YSLEER. This CDR3 is built from 16 residues. CDR3 nucleotide sequence: TGCGCCAGCAGCCAGATACCGGGACAGGGGAACACTGAAGCTTTCTTT. Residues: CASSQIPGQGNTEAFF.

The chain uses TRBV25-1 and TRBJ2-1; 9 bases line up with TRBD1. The CDR3 is made up of 13 amino acids. Germline V CDR1 and CDR2: MGHDK, SYGVNS. J lost 10 bases, V lost 3 bases, and 4 bases had no gene match. This CDR3 is CASSDPGQGEQFF. As DNA, the CDR3 is TGTGCCAGCAGTGACCCCGGACAGGGGGAGCAGTTCTTC. The variable domain in full, completed from reference TRBV25-1 and TRBJ2-1, reads EADIYQTPRYLVIGTGKKITLECSQTMGHDKMYWYQQDPGMELHLIHYSYGVNSTEKGDLSSESTVSRIRTEHFPLTLESARPSHTSQYLCASSDPGQGEQFFGPGTRLTVL.

This chain links TRBV19 with TRBJ2-7; unclear D gene. Germline loops: CDR1 LNHDA, CDR2 SQIVND (reference sequence). V was shortened by 5 bases and J by 2 bases, with 13 bases between the two germline ends. The CDR3 spans 14 residues. The CDR3 loop reads CASSAALGPYEQYF. The CDR3 region has the DNA TGTGCCAGTAGTGCAGCCTTAGGGCCCTACGAGCAGTACTTC. The full variable domain, rest sourced from reference TRBV19 and TRBJ2-7, is DGGITQSPKYLFRKEGQNVTLSCEQNLNHDAMYWYRQDPGQGLRLIYYSQIVNDFQKGDIAEGYSVSREKKESFPLTVTSAQKNPTAFYLCASSAALGPYEQYFGPGTRLTVT.

This clonotype was seen more than once but under ten times. The chain recombines TRBV6-1 with TRBJ2-6; D may be TRBD1 (6 bases). Germline V CDR1 and CDR2: MNHNS, SASEGT. The V and J ends lost 7 bases and 5 bases respectively, with 18 bases between them. CDR3 length equals 16 residues. The CDR3 DNA reads as TGTGCCAGCACCCCCGGGGCAGGGGAATGGGCCAACGTCCTGACTTTC. Encoded protein: CASTPGAGEWANVLTF.

Only a few counts were recorded for this clonotype. The rearrangement uses TRBV3-1 and TRBJ1-6; 7 bases are shared with TRBD1. V lost 8 bases, J lost 14 bases, and 9 bases stayed unmatched. Germline CDR1 LGHDT, CDR2 YNNKEL (reference sequence). There are 12 residues in the CDR3. In DNA form, the CDR3 reads TGTGCCAGCGGGACAGCGGGTGAGGCCCTCCACTTT. It is translated as CASGTAGEALHF.

This clonotype has just a few counts. The chain recombines TRBV20-1 with TRBJ2-5; perhaps TRBD1 as D (5 bases). Per the germline V gene, CDR1 is DFQATT and CDR2 is SNEGSKA (reference sequence). The CDR3 is made up of 15 amino acids. V was clipped by 5 bases and J by 1 base, with 17 bases between them. The CDR3 sequence: CSACDPRVGQETQYF. The DNA of the CDR3 is TGCAGTGCTTGCGACCCCAGGGTCGGCCAAGAGACCCAGTACTTC.

This clonotype has more than one count but fewer than ten. The CDR3 bases are TGTGCCAGCAGCGCCCGCAGGTTAGCCGTTTCAAGGAATGAGCAGTTCTTC. This gives the protein CASSARRLAVSRNEQFF. This chain uses TRBV14 with TRBJ2-1; D not resolved. Looked up from germline, CDR1 is SGHDN and CDR2 is FVKESK. CDR3 length: 17 residues. V was clipped by 5 bases and J by 7 bases, with 24 bases between them. The entire variable domain, with the rest obtained from reference TRBV14 and TRBJ2-1, is as follows: EAGVTQFPSHSVIEKGQTVTLRCDPISGHDNLYWYRRVMGKEIKFLLHFVKESKQDESGMPNNRFLAERTGGTYSTLKVQPAELEDSGVYFCASSARRLAVSRNEQFFGPGTRLTVL.

The genes are TRBV5-4 and TRBJ2-5, with 7 bases lining up with TRBD1. The CDR3 is made up of 15 amino acids. The germline V gene has CDR1 SGHNT and CDR2 YYREEE (reference sequence). Germline trimming cut 4 bases from V and 5 bases from J; bases unmatched to any gene: 11. The CDR3: CASSTAGGMGETQYF. In DNA, the CDR3 is TGTGCCAGCAGCACCGCAGGGGGAATGGGTGAGACCCAGTACTTC.

The CDR3 DNA reads as TGTGCCAGCAGCTCTGAACAGGGGGAGACCCAGTACTTC. Its protein is CASSSEQGETQYF. V is TRBV7-2 and J is TRBJ2-5, with TRBD1 matching 7 bases. Germline CDR1 SGHTA, CDR2 FQGNSA. The CDR3 extends over 13 amino acids. V shed 4 bases, J shed 5 bases, and the junction held 4 bases outside the gene matches. Filled out from reference TRBV7-2 and TRBJ2-5, the complete variable domain reads GAGVSQSPSNKVTEKGKDVELRCDPISGHTALYWYRQSLGQGLEFLIYFQGNSAPDKSGLPSDRFSAERTGGSVSTLTIQRTQQEDSAVYLCASSSEQGETQYFGPGTRLLVL.

This clonotype was counted a few times. V usage is TRBV5-1 and J usage is TRBJ2-2, with unresolved D. Trimming stripped 7 bases from V and 4 bases from J, with 14 bases between. Germline V gene lookup returns CDR1 SGHRS and CDR2 YFSETQ. The CDR3 is 14 amino acids. CDR3 residues: CASSAATSTGELFF. The CDR3 nucleotides read TGCGCCAGCTCAGCCGCGACCTCCACCGGGGAGCTGTTTTTT.

The chain recombines TRBV4-1 with TRBJ1-3, with unresolved D. The V end was cut by 0 bases, the J end by 1 base, with 7 bases between. The germline gives CDR1 MGHRA, CDR2 YSYEKL. The CDR3 has 15 residues. CDR3 amino acids: CASSQDPASGNTIYF. As DNA, the CDR3 is TGCGCCAGCAGCCAAGATCCGGCTTCTGGAAACACCATATATTTT.

This chain uses TRBV4-1 with TRBJ2-6, with a possible D match to TRBD2 (6 bases). The CDR3 runs 18 residues. The germline gives CDR1 MGHRA, CDR2 YSYEKL. V lost 4 bases and J 0 bases, leaving 16 bases between the germline ends. CDR3 protein: CASSLGDSPLSGANVLTF. As DNA, the CDR3 is TGCGCCAGCAGCCTCGGGGACTCCCCCCTCTCTGGGGCCAACGTCCTGACTTTC.

This clonotype appeared many times. This chain uses TRBV12-3 or TRBV12-4 with TRBJ1-1, with D perhaps matching TRBD1 (5 bases). Trimming took 5 bases from V and 0 from J, leaving 10 bases between them. This CDR3 has 14 residues. For the CDR3, the DNA is TGTGCCAGCAGTCCGACAGCCATGAACACTGAAGCTTTCTTT. Protein sequence: CASSPTAMNTEAFF.

This clonotype came up a few times. The V and J genes are TRBV6-5 and TRBJ1-5; the D gene is possibly TRBD1 (5 bases). V was clipped by 0 bases and J by 6 bases, with 12 bases between them. The CDR3 length is 15 residues. Germline CDR1 and CDR2: MNHEY and SVGAGI. The chain's CDR3 is CASSYSGETRQPQHF. DNA for the CDR3: TGTGCCAGCAGTTACTCGGGGGAGACACGTCAGCCCCAGCATTTT.